What follows describes a single T cell receptor (beta chain). It lacks a known antigen. Base qualities are not provided; no much larger clone lies one nucleotide away. Including cysteine and phenylalanine, the CDR3 has 15 amino acids. Here the CDR3 DNA is all that survives: 45 bases in frame from base 1. Between the V and J ends, shortened by 7 bases and 2 bases respectively, the junction contains 15 bases. Per the germline V gene, ENHRY is the CDR1 and SYGVKD is the CDR2. The source of the sample is a study of CD8 T cells in ankylosing spondylitis (dated by TCRdb to the late 2010s). In terms of the full investigation: T cell receptor beta repertoires were profiled in healthy donors and ankylosing spondylitis patients so that disease-linked TCR variants could be found. The full study cohort comprised 20 to 25 ankylosing spondylitis patients and 85 to 120 healthy donors. Peripheral blood was sampled, and synovial fluid was also collected from ankylosing spondylitis patients.

Sequencing took place on an Illumina HiSeq 2500. TCR beta libraries were prepared by quantitative 5'-RACE with molecular barcodes. From the authors' description of their analysis: A new computational method, built on a probabilistic model of VDJ rearrangement, was used to identify disease-linked TCR variants. The raw public reads went through TCRdb reprocessing: fastp at Q25, MiXCR clone calling, in-frame beta chains kept. CDR3 protein sequences are deduplicated, and each keeps its most common genes and DNA. The V and J calls shown here were made by TCRdb, not taken from the authors' results. This sample is represented by about 350,000 distinct CDR3 sequences; roughly 20% of them were singletons. Around 13% of the sample comes from the top ten. The study at large found these results: The disease-linked clones showed a CD8+ phenotype and occurred at relatively low frequencies in peripheral blood. Some of the motif variants had been reported before in the synovial fluid and blood of reactive arthritis patients, a finding that suggests common disease-initiation mechanisms. A TCR beta motif made up of several highly homologous amino acid variants appeared to be characteristic of blood from ankylosing spondylitis patients. The disease-linked clones were reported as significantly enriched in matched synovial fluid samples from ankylosing spondylitis patients.

The chain couples TRBV10-3 to TRBJ2-1; tentative D gene TRBD1, with 5 bases matching. What was sequenced was blood, either unsorted or a sorted T cell fraction (not recorded which). This receptor was taken from a male donor with ankylosing spondylitis or in good health (not recorded which). The CDR3 region has the sequence CAIKGIGDAYNEQFF. The DNA sequence is as follows: TGTGCCATCAAGGGGATCGGCGACGCCTACAATGAGCAGTTCTTC.